The 8 T cell receptor beta chains reported below all come from one sample, sequenced in a study of cytomegalovirus exposure and HLA in healthy donors. Assay used: immunoSEQ multiplex PCR; TCRdb lists only in-frame clones, some missing. Seen here are about 160,000 clones, 96% observed once, and the top ten hold about 0.89%. The specimen was PBMCs. These receptor sequences come from a young woman in good health and CMV-seronegative.

The chain carries TRBV9 and TRBJ1-2, with 7 bases matching TRBD1. V shed 4 bases and J 2 bases; nucleotides not matched to a gene: 2. The V gene's germline CDR1 is SGDLS and CDR2 YYNGEE. The CDR3 loop spans 13 amino acids. The CDR3 DNA sequence: TGTGCCAGCAGCAGACAGGGCAACTATGGCTACACCTTC. It translates to CASSRQGNYGYTF.

V is TRBV30 and J is TRBJ1-1; no clear D. CDR3 length: 13 amino acids. Germline loops: CDR1 GTSNPN, CDR2 SVGIG (reference sequence). The V end lost 3 bases, the J end lost 3 bases, and 11 bases lay between the germline ends. The CDR3 DNA reads as TGTGCCTGGAGGAATCGGGTGGACACTGAAGCTTTCTTT. Translated: CAWRNRVDTEAFF.

The gene calls are TRBV7-3 and TRBJ2-1, with 13 nucleotides matching TRBD2. J gave up 5 bases and V 6 bases, and 4 bases lay outside the gene matches. Per the germline V gene, CDR1 is SGHTA and CDR2 is FQGTGA. The CDR3 totals 15 residues. The CDR3 nucleotides are TGTGCCAGCAGTCGGACTAGCGGGGGACACAATGAGCAGTTCTTC. Translation: CASSRTSGGHNEQFF.

The rearrangement joins TRBV4-2 to TRBJ1-5; D perhaps matches TRBD1 (6 bases). Trimming took off 3 bases at V and 0 bases at J, with 18 bases between the two ends. The CDR3 spans 18 residues. Germline V gives CDR1 LGHNA, CDR2 YNFKEQ. The CDR3 region is CASSHENTGIDSNQPQHF. The CDR3 DNA follows: TGTGCCAGCAGCCATGAAAACACAGGGATAGATAGCAATCAGCCCCAGCATTTT.

V is TRBV4-2 and J is TRBJ2-3, with 9 bases that match TRBD2. CDR3 length: 15 residues. V lost 5 bases and J lost 6; bases outside the gene matches: 9. The germline V gene encodes CDR1 LGHNA and CDR2 YNFKEQ. CDR3 residues: CASSGPSGGRDTQYF. CDR3 in DNA: TGTGCCAGCAGCGGCCCCAGCGGGGGGCGGGATACGCAGTATTTT.

The rearrangement joins TRBV19 to TRBJ1-5, with D maybe TRBD1 (6 bases). Germline values: CDR1 LNHDA, CDR2 SQIVND (reference sequence). Trimming shortened V by 6 bases and J by 0 bases, and 12 bases separated the two germline ends. The CDR3 runs to 15 residues. The CDR3 DNA is TGTGCCAGTAGGACAGGCCGGTATAGCAATCAGCCCCAGCATTTT. Encoded protein: CASRTGRYSNQPQHF. The full variable domain, completed using reference TRBV19 and TRBJ1-5, is DGGITQSPKYLFRKEGQNVTLSCEQNLNHDAMYWYRQDPGQGLRLIYYSQIVNDFQKGDIAEGYSVSREKKESFPLTVTSAQKNPTAFYLCASRTGRYSNQPQHFGDGTRLSIL.

The chain is built from TRBV12-5 and TRBJ2-4; 7 nucleotides match TRBD2. Germline CDR1 and CDR2: LGHNT and FRNRAP. Germline trimming cut 2 bases from V and 0 bases from J; bases unmatched to any gene: 10. This CDR3 region has 18 residues. In DNA form, the CDR3 reads TGTGCTAGTGGTTTGCTCCCCGGGGGGTTCCCAGCCAAAAACATTCAGTACTTC. The encoded protein is CASGLLPGGFPAKNIQYF.

This clone was observed a few times. The chain recombines TRBV18 with TRBJ1-1; D is perhaps TRBD1 (5 bases). Germline V CDR1 and CDR2: KGHSH, LQKENI. This CDR3 comprises 16 residues. Trimming took off 3 bases at V and 0 bases at J, with 14 bases between the two ends. The CDR3 DNA sequence: TGTGCCAGCTCACCCGCAGGGCTCACAATGAACACTGAAGCTTTCTTT. This translates into CASSPAGLTMNTEAFF. Together with reference TRBV18 and TRBJ1-1, the CDR3 gives the full variable domain: NAGVMQNPRHLVRRRGQEARLRCSPMKGHSHVYWYRQLPEEGLKFMVYLQKENIIDESGMPKERFSAEFPKEGPSILRIQQVVRGDSAAYFCASSPAGLTMNTEAFFGQGTRLTVV.